Listed below are T cell receptor beta chains from one sample, sequenced in a study of blood T cell repertoires in COVID-19. Generated by immunoSEQ multiplex PCR, the TCRdb table keeps only in-frame clones and is missing some. The sample lists some 65,000 clones, about 85% seen once, with 2.5% to 3% in the top ten. Sequenced input: peripheral blood. These receptor sequences come from an elderly man with acute or convalescent COVID-19. Both conserved end residues are part of each CDR3. A D gene is named only where the DNA matches it firmly. Not every row has a clone size; where given, it reads once, few, many or a size class.

>TRBD1|NA|TRBJ2-3|TRBV11-3
TGTGCCAGCAGCTCGGGACAGGGGGGCTCCACAGATACGCAGTATTTT
CASSSGQGGSTDTQYF
>NA|NA|TRBJ1-2|TRBV6-6
TGTGCCAGCAGTGATAGGGGGAAGGGCTATGGCTACACCTTC
CASSDRGKGYGYTF
>TRBD2|NA|TRBJ2-7|TRBV15
TGTGCCACCAGCAAGTCCGGGACTAGCGCTTACGAGCAGTACTTC
CATSKSGTSAYEQYF
>NA|NA|TRBJ1-3|TRBV15
TGTGCCACCAGCAGAGAAATGGGCGCCTCTGGAAACACCATATATTTT
CATSREMGASGNTIYF
>TRBD1|NA|TRBJ1-6|TRBV28
TGTGCCAGCAGTGACGAGACAGGGGCCTATAATTCACCCCTCCACTTT
CASSDETGAYNSPLHF
>TRBD1|NA|TRBJ1-4|TRBV4-1
TGCGCCAGCAGCACCGGGACAGAGAATGAAAAACTGTTTTTT
CASSTGTENEKLFF
>NA|NA|TRBJ1-5|TRBV3-1/TRBV3-2
TGTGCCAGCAGCTTCATCCGGGACAAGGTGCCCCAGCATTTT
CASSFIRDKVPQHF
>NA|NA|TRBJ2-1|TRBV5-3
TGTGCCAGAAGCCCCGCCGAACAGGGGGAGGGATCGAATGAGCAGTTCTTC
CARSPAEQGEGSNEQFF
>NA|NA|TRBJ2-5|TRBV6-2/TRBV6-3
TGTGCCAGCAGTTACAAGGCTAGCTGGGGAGAGACCCAGTACTTC
CASSYKASWGETQYF
>TRBD2|NA|TRBJ2-5|TRBV5-4
TGTGCCAGCAGTACGGGGGGGGTCGGTGAGACCCAGTACTTC
CASSTGGVGETQYF
>NA|NA|TRBJ1-2|TRBV12-3/TRBV12-4
TGTGCCAGCAGTTACAGGGCAAGGAATGGCTACACCTTC
CASSYRARNGYTF
>TRBD1|NA|TRBJ2-5|TRBV5-1
TGCGCCAGCAGCTTGTCCCGACAGGGTTTAGGGGAGACCCAGTACTTC
CASSLSRQGLGETQYF
>TRBD1|once|TRBJ1-2|TRBV19
TGTGCCAGTAGTATAGGCCGGGACAGGGTAGCCTATGGCTACACCTTC
CASSIGRDRVAYGYTF
>NA|NA|TRBJ1-2|TRBV6-5
TGTGCCAGCAGGTGGGGAGACTACTATGGCTACACCTTC
CASRWGDYYGYTF
>TRBD1|NA|TRBJ2-2|TRBV6-2/TRBV6-3
TGTGCCAGCAGTCGCGACAGGGGTAGATTCACCGGGGAGCTGTTTTTT
CASSRDRGRFTGELFF
>TRBD2|NA|TRBJ2-2|TRBV5-4
TGTGCCAGCAGCGGAAGCGGGAGGGTGGGCACCGGGGAGCTGTTTTTT
CASSGSGRVGTGELFF
>NA|NA|TRBJ1-5|TRBV6-2/TRBV6-3
TGTGCCAGCAGTTATGAGATCTATAGCAATCAGCCCCAGCATTTT
CASSYEIYSNQPQHF
>NA|NA|TRBJ2-7|TRBV29-1
TGCAGCGTTTCCTTCGGGACAAGCTCCTACGAGCAGTACTTC
CSVSFGTSSYEQYF
>NA|NA|TRBJ1-1|TRBV27
TGTGCCAGCAGTTCCCGGACTGACTACACTGAAGCTTTCTTT
CASSSRTDYTEAFF
>NA|once|TRBJ1-5|TRBV27
TGTGCCAGCAGTTTATCGAACAGGTTGGGCAATCAGCCCCAGCATTTT
CASSLSNRLGNQPQHF
>NA|NA|TRBJ2-7|TRBV3-1/TRBV3-2
TGTGCCAGCGCTGATGAGGCCCGCGAGCAGTACTTC
CASADEAREQYF
>TRBD2|NA|TRBJ2-2|TRBV28
TGTGCCAGCAGTTTGATGACTAGCGGAACCGGGGAGCTGTTTTTT
CASSLMTSGTGELFF
>TRBD2|NA|TRBJ2-7|TRBV9
TGTGCCAGCAGCGTAGTCCCCGGACTAGCGGGAGCTAGTGACGAGCAGTACTTC
CASSVVPGLAGASDEQYF
>NA|NA|TRBJ2-1|TRBV10-3
TGTGCCATCAGTGAGTCGGGCGGGATGGGGTATAGTGAGCAGTTCTTC
CAISESGGMGYSEQFF
>NA|NA|TRBJ2-7|TRBV3-1/TRBV3-2
TGTGCCAGCAGCCAAGTCGTAAACGAGCAGTACTTC
CASSQVVNEQYF
>TRBD2|once|TRBJ2-5|TRBV14
TGTGCCAGCAGCCAGGAAACTAGCGGGGCTTCAGGGGCCCAGTACTTC
CASSQETSGASGAQYF
>TRBD1|few|TRBJ1-2|TRBV9
TGTGCCAGCACCTTGACAGGGGAGGACTATGGCTACACCTTC
CASTLTGEDYGYTF
>TRBD1|NA|TRBJ2-5|TRBV5-1
TGCGCCAGCAGCCTGCAGGGACAGCCTCAAGAGACCCAGTACTTC
CASSLQGQPQETQYF
>TRBD2|NA|TRBJ2-1|TRBV27
TGTGCCAGCAGCCCGGGACTAGCGGGGATTGAGCAGTTCTTC
CASSPGLAGIEQFF
>NA|few|TRBJ1-6|TRBV3-1/TRBV3-2
TGTGCCAGCAGCCAAGGGCAGGCCAATTCACCCCTCCACTTT
CASSQGQANSPLHF
>NA|NA|TRBJ2-7|TRBV3-1/TRBV3-2
TGTGCCAGCAGCCGTAAGGGGACCTACGAGCAGTACTTC
CASSRKGTYEQYF
>TRBD1|NA|TRBJ1-1|TRBV9
TGTGCCAGCAGCGACCGAGGGACAGGGGTCACTGAAGCTTTCTTT
CASSDRGTGVTEAFF
>TRBD2|NA|TRBJ2-1|TRBV6-5
TGTGCCAGCAGTTACCTAGGACTAGCGGGATATAATGAGCAGTTCTTC
CASSYLGLAGYNEQFF
>TRBD1|NA|TRBJ2-7|TRBV5-1
TGCGCCAGCAGCCCTAGGGGGGGACAGGGTCCCTACGAGCAGTACTTC
CASSPRGGQGPYEQYF
>NA|NA|TRBJ1-2|TRBV28
TGTGCCAGCAGTTCCCGCTTTTGGGGGGAAAAAGGGGCTAACTATGGCTACACCTTC
CASSSRFWGEKGANYGYTF
>NA|NA|TRBJ2-2|TRBV20-1
TGCAGTGCTAGCAGACTCGGGGAGCTGTTTTTT
CSASRLGELFF
>NA|NA|TRBJ1-2|TRBV19
TGTGCCAGTAGTATAGAACAGGTGCGCTACACCTTC
CASSIEQVRYTF
>TRBD1|NA|TRBJ2-3|TRBV5-1
TGCGCCAGCAGCCCGGGGACAGGGGCGAGTAGCACAGATACGCAGTATTTT
CASSPGTGASSTDTQYF
>NA|NA|TRBJ1-5|TRBV5-1
TGCGCCAGCAGCCCTTGGGAGGGACGACAGCCCCAGCATTTT
CASSPWEGRQPQHF
>NA|NA|TRBJ1-2|TRBV29-1
TGCAGCGTGGAGACGGGGGGCTATGGCTACACCTTC
CSVETGGYGYTF
>NA|NA|TRBJ1-2|TRBV5-1
TGCGCCAGCAGCTTGGATGGACAGTTCTCTCATGGCTACACCTTC
CASSLDGQFSHGYTF
>NA|once|TRBJ1-1|TRBV3-1/TRBV3-2
TGTGCCAGCAGCCAAGCAGGGGCGAGGGGCACTGAAGCTTTCTTT
CASSQAGARGTEAFF
>TRBD1|once|TRBJ2-3|TRBV5-4
TGTGCCAGCAGCTTGGGTGGGACAGGGGGCAGCGTAGATACGCAGTATTTT
CASSLGGTGGSVDTQYF
>NA|once|TRBJ2-5|TRBV9
TGTGCCAGCAGCGTAAATAACGGAGGGGAGACCCAGTACTTC
CASSVNNGGETQYF
>TRBD1|NA|TRBJ2-2|TRBV2
TGTGCCAGCAGTGGACAGGGGTCGTATATAGACACCGGGGAGCTGTTTTTT
CASSGQGSYIDTGELFF
>NA|once|TRBJ1-1|TRBV19
TGTGCCAGTAGCTTTGGGCGGGGCACTGAAGCTTTCTTT
CASSFGRGTEAFF
>NA|NA|TRBJ2-1|TRBV5-1
TGCGCCAGCAGCCCTAATTACAATGAGCAGTTCTTC
CASSPNYNEQFF
>NA|few|TRBJ1-2|TRBV30
TGTGCCTGGAGTCCCACCGATACTTTAGGCTACACCTTC
CAWSPTDTLGYTF
>NA|NA|TRBJ1-4|TRBV30
TGTGCCTGGACCCGACTTGCAACTAATGAAAAACTGTTTTTT
CAWTRLATNEKLFF
>TRBD2|NA|TRBJ2-7|TRBV13
TGTGCCAGCAGCTCCACCGGAAGACTAGCGGGGACCTACGAGCAGTACTTC
CASSSTGRLAGTYEQYF
>TRBD1|NA|TRBJ1-1|TRBV30
TGTGCCTGGAGTCTCTGGGACAGGTACACTGAAGCTTTCTTT
CAWSLWDRYTEAFF
>NA|NA|TRBJ1-4|TRBV18
TGTGCCAGCTCACCGGTATCCCGGGAAAAACTGTTTTTT
CASSPVSREKLFF
>TRBD1|NA|TRBJ1-2|TRBV5-1
TGCGCCAGCAGCTGGGGACAGAACTATGGCTACACCTTC
CASSWGQNYGYTF
>TRBD2|once|TRBJ2-7|TRBV5-4
TGTGCCAGCAGCATAGCGGGCCCCTCCTACGAGCAGTACTTC
CASSIAGPSYEQYF
>TRBD1|NA|TRBJ1-2|TRBV20-1
TGCAGTGCTAGTGGACAGGGTACCCCCTATGGCTACACCTTC
CSASGQGTPYGYTF